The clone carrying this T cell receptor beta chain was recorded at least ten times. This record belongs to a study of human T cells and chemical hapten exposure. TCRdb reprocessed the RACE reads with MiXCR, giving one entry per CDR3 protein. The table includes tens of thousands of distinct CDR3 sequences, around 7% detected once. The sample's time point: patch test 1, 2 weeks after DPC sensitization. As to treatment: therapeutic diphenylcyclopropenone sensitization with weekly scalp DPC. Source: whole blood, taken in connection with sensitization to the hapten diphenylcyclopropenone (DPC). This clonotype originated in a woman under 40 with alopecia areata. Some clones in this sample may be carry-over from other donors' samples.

This CDR3 is CASSTGQAPETQYF. The CDR3 DNA reads as TGTGCCAGCAGCACCGGACAGGCCCCGGAGACCCAGTACTTC. The chain carries TRBV9 and TRBJ2-5, with 7 bases lining up with TRBD1. Losses at the gene ends were 4 bases for V and 5 bases for J; bases not matched to a gene: 8. This CDR3 region has 14 residues. CDR1 SGDLS and CDR2 YYNGEE come from the germline V gene.